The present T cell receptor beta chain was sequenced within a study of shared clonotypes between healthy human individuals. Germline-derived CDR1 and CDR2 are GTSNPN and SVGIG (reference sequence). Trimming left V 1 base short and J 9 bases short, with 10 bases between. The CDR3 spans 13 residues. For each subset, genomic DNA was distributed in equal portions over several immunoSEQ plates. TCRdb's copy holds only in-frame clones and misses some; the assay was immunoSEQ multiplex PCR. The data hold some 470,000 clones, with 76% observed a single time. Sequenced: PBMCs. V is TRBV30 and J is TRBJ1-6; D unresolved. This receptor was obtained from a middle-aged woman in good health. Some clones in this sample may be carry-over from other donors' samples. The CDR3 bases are TGTGCCTGGAGTGGCAGTGCGGGTTCACCCCTCCACTTT. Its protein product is CAWSGSAGSPLHF.